The 6 T cell receptor beta chains in this list originate from one sample, sequenced in a study of shared clonotypes between healthy human individuals. In the naive CD8 group, cells lacked CD45RO and were positively selected for CCR7, so terminally differentiated effector memory CD45RA+ cells were left out. Profiled with immunoSEQ multiplex PCR; TCRdb holds only in-frame clones, not every one. This table has roughly 2.1 million clones, roughly 91% appearing once. Sequenced material: naive CD8+ T cells from PBMCs. These receptor sequences come from a young man in good health. Some clones in this sample may be carry-over from other donors' samples.

This chain links TRBV10-3 with TRBJ2-7, with D unresolved. The germline CDR1 and CDR2 sequences are ENHRY and SYGVKD. CDR3 length equals 14 residues. V lost 3 bases and J lost 2, with 11 bases in between. The CDR3 DNA reads TGTGCCATCAGTGAATTATTACAGACCTACGAGCAGTACTTC. Protein product: CAISELLQTYEQYF.

V gene TRBV7-9 combines with J gene TRBJ2-2; a weak D match, TRBD2 (5 bases). The CDR3 extends over 15 amino acids. The germline V gene encodes CDR1 SEHNR and CDR2 FQNEAQ (reference sequence). Trimming shortened V by 3 bases and J by 8 bases, and 16 bases separated the two germline ends. The DNA for the CDR3 is TGTGCCAGCAGCTTTCCGAGGGCGGAGGCGGGGGAGCTGTTTTTT. It codes for CASSFPRAEAGELFF.

The V call is TRBV5-4, the J call TRBJ2-2; D is unresolved. The germline V and J ends were trimmed by 4 bases and 0 bases, with 10 bases remaining between them. Germline values: CDR1 SGHNT, CDR2 YYREEE (reference sequence). The CDR3 loop spans 15 amino acids. The CDR3 DNA reads TGTGCCAGCAGCGGCCTGGGCGCGAACACCGGGGAGCTGTTTTTT. It specifies CASSGLGANTGELFF. Variable domain in full (rest from reference TRBV5-4 and TRBJ2-2): ETGVTQSPTHLIKTRGQQVTLRCSSQSGHNTVSWYQQALGQGPQFIFQYYREEENGRGNFPPRFSGLQFPNYSSELNVNALELDDSALYLCASSGLGANTGELFFGEGSRLTVL.

V usage is TRBV11-2 and J usage is TRBJ2-5, with D possibly called TRBD1 or TRBD2 (6 bases each). CDR3 length: 14 residues. Looked up from germline, CDR1 is SGHAT and CDR2 is FQNNGV. Deletions cut 2 bases from V and 5 bases from J, with 12 bases between. The DNA for the CDR3 is TGTGCCAGCAGCTTAAGGGGGAGGAGCGAGACCCAGTACTTC. This encodes CASSLRGRSETQYF.

The V and J genes are TRBV5-5 and TRBJ2-7, with a weak D call TRBD2 (6 bases). The germline gives CDR1 SGHKS, CDR2 YYEKEE (reference sequence). Trimming cost V 5 bases and J 3 bases, with 12 bases left between them. The CDR3 loop spans 13 amino acids. The CDR3 nucleotides read TGTGCCAGCAGGAAGGGAGGCTACTACGAGCAGTACTTC. This translates into CASRKGGYYEQYF.

This chain links TRBV28 with TRBJ2-1; 7 bases fit TRBD2. There are 15 residues in the CDR3. The germline CDR1 and CDR2 sequences are MDHEN and SYDVKM. V shed 6 bases and J 6 bases; nucleotides not matched to a gene: 11. For the CDR3, the DNA is TGTGCCAGCAGGGAGCTAGCGGACTCCCTCAATGAGCAGTTCTTC. Translated, it gives CASRELADSLNEQFF.